The T cell receptor beta chain described here comes from a study of T cell responses to AZD1222 COVID-19 vaccine (dated by TCRdb to the early 2020s). Regarding the research as a whole: A total of more than 230 trial participants underwent TCR sequencing, of whom more than 200 had received two doses of AZD1222 and around 25 had received two doses of the MenACWY control vaccine. Trial participants were enrolled by age into subgroups of 18-55, 56-69 and 70-plus years, and roughly 150, 30 and 60 TCR-sequenced participants, respectively, were included in these subgroups.

The CDR3 regions of human TCRbeta chains were analyzed by immunosequencing. In the paper's pipeline: TCRs in the repertoires were compared against a reference library of SARS-CoV-2-specific TCRs that had been generated with the MIRA antigen-specificity platform. Breadth was defined as the fraction of unique TCRs that were SARS-CoV-2-associated, and depth was defined as the fraction of total T cells that were SARS-CoV-2-associated. Each spike-specific TCR was assigned to its reactive spike region and to a CD4 or CD8 class using the MIRA data. Log10-transformed breadth and depth values were compared by one-way ANOVA with Sidak's multiple comparisons tests. TCRdb re-hosts the immuneACCESS table, in-frame sequences only. Its copies lack some clones; in the studies checked, an unresolved V gene accounts for under half of them, and the cause for the rest is not known. The V and J calls and clone size are taken from that table; D and trimming were inferred from the DNA. This sample lists approximately 80,000 clones; roughly 90% were detected once. About 5.5% of the sample goes to the ten largest clones.

The full study reports these points: Conclusions about previously exposed vaccinees were limited because only six AZD1222 recipients were SARS-CoV-2 seropositive at baseline. After two AZD1222 doses, both the breadth and the depth of spike-specific TCRs were significantly higher than at day 0 and than in MenACWY recipients. Reportedly, close to half of the unique spike-specific TCRs recognized epitopes lying outside the regions that are mutated in the B.1.351 and B.1.1.7 variants. CD4 TCRs associated with the vaccine covered the entire spike protein, and the dominant responses were in regions 160-218 and 743-854. Because no day 14 peak-response samples were available, repertoires were characterized only after the peak T cell response. Most participants were white British and females outnumbered males, and the authors suggested that clonal diversity may have been underestimated. The 56-69-year group was small, and its depth increase did not reach significance, likely because of low power.

Trimming removed 3 bases from V and 2 bases from J; the gene matches leave 4 bases unexplained. The germline V gene (reference sequence) sets CDR1 to LNHDA and CDR2 to SQIVND. Reading from cysteine to phenylalanine, the CDR3 counts 14 amino acids. Of the read, only the CDR3 DNA is kept; its 42 bases are in frame from base 1. This clone occurred once. Its antigen is still unknown. No clone much larger than this one lies a single base away; base qualities are absent. The sample's time point, from its label and the paper: baseline before first vaccination. This sample's treatment or condition label indicates: meningococcal conjugate vaccine given as trial control. Vaccinee samples came from UK trials COV001 and COV002, including a single-blind randomized controlled phase 2/3 trial of AZD1222 (ChAdOx1 nCoV-19) in healthy adults. For TCRbeta chain sequencing, PBMC samples were collected from trial participants at day 0 and at day 28 after the second dose.

Sample: peripheral blood, taken on day 0 of MenACWY control vaccination. The sequence was obtained from an adult in good health. The rearrangement combines TRBV19 with TRBJ2-7, and TRBD1 matches 7 of the central bases. This receptor carries the CDR3 CASSIPGQTYEQYF. The nucleotide sequence is TGTGCCAGTAGTATTCCGGGACAGACCTACGAGCAGTACTTC.